The TCR beta chain under discussion was sequenced for a study of cytomegalovirus exposure and HLA in healthy donors. General observations from the study: The majority of CMV-associated TCR beta chains were reported as apparently HLA-restricted in a later analysis. TCR beta V segments were, for the most part, productive about 87% or about 30% of the time in an earlier analysis. Later analysis suggested links between common viral pathogens and several top significant clusters. Equally common other TCR beta chains were less clonally expanded than HLA-associated ones, a later analysis found.

CDR1 SNHLY and CDR2 FYNNEI come from the germline V gene. The CDR3 consists of 13 residues. V trimming: 11 bases; J trimming: 9 bases; junction bases outside the gene matches: 12. Primers included in the PCR were 60 Vbeta and 13 Jbeta primers. TCRdb keeps only in-frame clones here, not all; method: immunoSEQ multiplex PCR. The sample shows more than 150,000 clones, 82% of them seen only once. This clone was recorded only once. Its antigen is currently unknown. Sequenced sample: PBMCs. The chain joins TRBV2 to TRBJ2-1, with 8 positions matching TRBD2. This TCR came from a man aged 35 to 55 in good health and CMV-seronegative. CDR3 in amino acids: CAWPGRGALEQFF. For the CDR3, the DNA is TGTGCCTGGCCGGGGCGGGGGGCCCTTGAGCAGTTCTTC.